The rows below give T cell receptor beta chains drawn from one sample of a study of cytomegalovirus exposure and HLA in healthy donors. This table comes from immunoSEQ multiplex PCR, and its TCRdb copy is limited to in-frame clones, with some not included. Seen here are some 200,000 clones, roughly 91% observed once, and the top ten hold 0.95% to 1.1%. The sequencing sample was made of PBMCs. These receptors were taken from a woman aged 18 to 35 in good health and CMV-seronegative. The CDR3 runs from the conserved cysteine through the conserved F or W. D genes are given only for firm matches. Clone size, where shown, is once, few, many, or a class for clones that have expanded.

size,D,J,V,CDR3,DNA
NA,TRBD2,TRBJ2-1,TRBV6-6,CASRNSGGRGEQFF,TGTGCCAGCAGAAATAGCGGGGGGAGGGGTGAGCAGTTCTTC
NA,NA,TRBJ2-1,TRBV5-1,CASSLSGGDTFEQFF,TGCGCCAGCAGCTTAAGTGGGGGGGACACTTTTGAGCAGTTCTTC
NA,TRBD1,TRBJ2-7,TRBV2,CASSFGTGSYEQYF,TGTGCCAGCAGCTTCGGGACAGGGAGCTACGAGCAGTACTTC
NA,NA,TRBJ2-6,TRBV9,CASSSAGAGANVLTF,TGTGCCAGCAGCTCCGCAGGGGCTGGGGCCAACGTCCTGACTTTC
once,NA,TRBJ1-2,TRBV14,CASSQAPDSALRYGYTF,TGTGCCAGCAGCCAAGCCCCCGACAGTGCCCTTCGATATGGCTACACCTTC
NA,NA,TRBJ1-2,TRBV5-1,CASSLFQGSYTF,TGCGCCAGCAGCTTGTTTCAGGGTAGCTACACCTTC
NA,NA,TRBJ1-3,TRBV30,CAWSVGGDGNTIYF,TGTGCCTGGAGTGTAGGGGGGGACGGAAACACCATATATTTT
NA,NA,TRBJ2-4,TRBV2,CASSGTPKGVQYF,TGTGCCAGCAGTGGGACGCCCAAGGGGGTTCAGTACTTC
NA,NA,TRBJ2-2,TRBV19,CASKGDTGTGELFF,TGTGCCAGTAAGGGGGACACTGGGACCGGGGAGCTGTTTTTT
NA,TRBD2,TRBJ2-3,TRBV7-9,CSSSPPYRSGRDRADTQYF,TGTTCCAGCAGTCCCCCCTATCGGAGCGGGAGGGATCGAGCAGATACGCAGTATTTT
NA,NA,TRBJ2-1,TRBV20-1,CSMTTNNEQFF,TGCAGTATGACTACAAACAATGAGCAGTTCTTC
NA,TRBD1,TRBJ1-3,TRBV4-1,CASSPTRTGGSGNTIYF,TGCGCCAGCAGCCCAACCCGGACAGGGGGCTCTGGAAACACCATATATTTT
NA,TRBD1,TRBJ2-2,TRBV6-1,CASNPRQGNTGELFF,TGTGCCAGCAATCCCAGACAGGGTAACACCGGGGAGCTGTTTTTT
NA,NA,TRBJ1-2,TRBV6-5,CASSYTPTLKGGGYTF,TGTGCCAGCAGTTACACCCCGACCCTAAAAGGAGGTGGCTACACCTTC
NA,TRBD2,TRBJ2-3,TRBV4-2,CASSRKLAGGPDTQYF,TGTGCCAGCAGCCGAAAACTAGCGGGGGGACCAGATACGCAGTATTTT
NA,TRBD1,TRBJ1-4,TRBV4-3,CASSWTGGATNEKLFF,TGCGCCAGCAGCTGGACAGGGGGCGCAACTAATGAAAAACTGTTTTTT
once,NA,TRBJ1-6,TRBV6-1,CASSESQGSPLHF,TGTGCCAGCAGTGAATCTCAGGGTTCACCCCTCCACTTT
few,NA,TRBJ2-4,TRBV28,CASSLGQLAKNIQYF,TGTGCCAGCAGTCTAGGACAGCTAGCCAAAAACATTCAGTACTTC
NA,TRBD1,TRBJ2-1,TRBV7-9,CASSFSGGYNEQFF,TGTGCCAGCAGCTTTTCAGGGGGTTACAATGAGCAGTTCTTC
NA,NA,TRBJ2-3,TRBV5-8,CASSLGWQVQGTDTQYF,TGTGCCAGCAGCTTGGGGTGGCAAGTGCAGGGCACAGATACGCAGTATTTT
NA,TRBD1,TRBJ2-7,TRBV10-1,CASSGDRAYEQYF,TGCGCCAGCAGTGGGGACAGGGCCTACGAGCAGTACTTC
NA,NA,TRBJ2-7,TRBV4-2,CASSPGRTGKSSYEQYF,TGTGCCAGCAGCCCTGGTAGGACGGGAAAGAGCTCCTACGAGCAGTACTTC
NA,NA,TRBJ2-7,TRBV10-1,CASAMGGSYEQYF,TGCGCTTCGGCGATGGGGGGCTCCTACGAGCAGTACTTC
NA,TRBD2,TRBJ2-5,TRBV15,CATSRALREAQETQYF,TGTGCCACCAGCAGAGCGTTGCGGGAGGCACAAGAGACCCAGTACTTC
NA,TRBD1,TRBJ2-3,TRBV4-3,CASSQMDRSTDTQYF,TGCGCCAGCAGCCAAATGGACAGGAGCACAGATACGCAGTATTTT
NA,TRBD2,TRBJ2-1,TRBV23-1,CASSQSRELDYREDNEQFF,TGCGCCAGCAGTCAATCCCGGGAGTTGGACTACCGGGAGGACAATGAGCAGTTCTTC
NA,TRBD2,TRBJ2-3,TRBV4-1,CASSQAGTSPDTQYF,TGCGCCAGCAGCCAGGCCGGGACTAGCCCAGATACGCAGTATTTT
NA,NA,TRBJ1-1,TRBV10-2,CASRLGGGNTEAFF,TGCGCCAGCCGGTTGGGGGGGGGAAACACTGAAGCTTTCTTT
NA,TRBD2,TRBJ2-3,TRBV29-1,CSVEGSGSKTDTQYF,TGCAGCGTTGAGGGTAGCGGGTCTAAAACAGATACGCAGTATTTT
few,TRBD1,TRBJ1-2,TRBV19,CASSPRDRPWFSYGYTF,TGTGCCAGTAGTCCGCGGGACAGGCCCTGGTTCAGTTATGGCTACACCTTC
NA,NA,TRBJ1-1,TRBV11-2,CASSLGPRAGTEAFF,TGTGCCAGCAGCTTAGGGCCAAGGGCGGGCACTGAAGCTTTCTTT
NA,TRBD2,TRBJ2-3,TRBV5-1,CASSKGRLAGETDTQYF,TGCGCCAGCAGCAAGGGACGTTTAGCGGGAGAGACAGATACGCAGTATTTT
NA,NA,TRBJ2-7,TRBV6-5,CASSPGHQYEQYF,TGTGCCAGCAGCCCGGGACACCAGTACGAGCAGTACTTC
NA,TRBD1,TRBJ1-6,TRBV27,CASTSDRGISNSPLHF,TGTGCCAGCACCAGCGACAGGGGTATAAGCAATTCACCCCTCCACTTT
once,NA,TRBJ1-3,TRBV7-9,CSSSPVGGKPTGNTIYF,TGTTCCAGCAGCCCCGTTGGGGGGAAACCCACTGGAAACACCATATATTTT
NA,TRBD1,TRBJ2-2,TRBV27,CASGNPGQLTGELFF,TGTGCCAGCGGCAATCCGGGACAGCTTACCGGGGAGCTGTTTTTT
NA,TRBD1,TRBJ1-2,TRBV5-8,CASSLWTGINYGYTF,TGTGCCAGCAGCTTGTGGACAGGGATTAACTATGGCTACACCTTC
NA,TRBD1,TRBJ2-3,TRBV5-1,CASSSGQVGDTQYF,TGCGCCAGCAGTTCTGGACAGGTGGGAGATACGCAGTATTTT
NA,TRBD1,TRBJ2-7,TRBV7-9,CASSYNRGRLHEQYF,TGTGCCAGCAGTTATAACAGGGGGCGCCTCCACGAGCAGTACTTC
NA,NA,TRBJ2-1,TRBV20-1,CSMGHYEQFF,TGCAGTATGGGCCACTATGAGCAGTTCTTC
NA,TRBD2,TRBJ2-7,TRBV4-2,CASSQDPSGEAYEQYF,TGTGCCAGCAGCCAAGATCCTAGCGGGGAAGCCTACGAGCAGTACTTC
NA,NA,TRBJ1-2,TRBV6-4,CASSDGRQGIYGYTF,TGTGCCAGCAGTGACGGACGGCAGGGAATCTATGGCTACACCTTC
NA,TRBD2,TRBJ2-3,TRBV7-2,CASSPSGGTDTQYF,TGTGCCAGCAGCCCTAGCGGCGGCACAGATACGCAGTATTTT
NA,NA,TRBJ2-1,TRBV11-3,CASRRLADNNEQFF,TGTGCCAGCCGAAGGCTCGCGGATAACAATGAGCAGTTCTTC
NA,NA,TRBJ2-3,TRBV7-2,CASSPPPWTVSSTDTQYF,TGTGCCAGCAGCCCTCCTCCCTGGACAGTTTCTAGCACAGATACGCAGTATTTT